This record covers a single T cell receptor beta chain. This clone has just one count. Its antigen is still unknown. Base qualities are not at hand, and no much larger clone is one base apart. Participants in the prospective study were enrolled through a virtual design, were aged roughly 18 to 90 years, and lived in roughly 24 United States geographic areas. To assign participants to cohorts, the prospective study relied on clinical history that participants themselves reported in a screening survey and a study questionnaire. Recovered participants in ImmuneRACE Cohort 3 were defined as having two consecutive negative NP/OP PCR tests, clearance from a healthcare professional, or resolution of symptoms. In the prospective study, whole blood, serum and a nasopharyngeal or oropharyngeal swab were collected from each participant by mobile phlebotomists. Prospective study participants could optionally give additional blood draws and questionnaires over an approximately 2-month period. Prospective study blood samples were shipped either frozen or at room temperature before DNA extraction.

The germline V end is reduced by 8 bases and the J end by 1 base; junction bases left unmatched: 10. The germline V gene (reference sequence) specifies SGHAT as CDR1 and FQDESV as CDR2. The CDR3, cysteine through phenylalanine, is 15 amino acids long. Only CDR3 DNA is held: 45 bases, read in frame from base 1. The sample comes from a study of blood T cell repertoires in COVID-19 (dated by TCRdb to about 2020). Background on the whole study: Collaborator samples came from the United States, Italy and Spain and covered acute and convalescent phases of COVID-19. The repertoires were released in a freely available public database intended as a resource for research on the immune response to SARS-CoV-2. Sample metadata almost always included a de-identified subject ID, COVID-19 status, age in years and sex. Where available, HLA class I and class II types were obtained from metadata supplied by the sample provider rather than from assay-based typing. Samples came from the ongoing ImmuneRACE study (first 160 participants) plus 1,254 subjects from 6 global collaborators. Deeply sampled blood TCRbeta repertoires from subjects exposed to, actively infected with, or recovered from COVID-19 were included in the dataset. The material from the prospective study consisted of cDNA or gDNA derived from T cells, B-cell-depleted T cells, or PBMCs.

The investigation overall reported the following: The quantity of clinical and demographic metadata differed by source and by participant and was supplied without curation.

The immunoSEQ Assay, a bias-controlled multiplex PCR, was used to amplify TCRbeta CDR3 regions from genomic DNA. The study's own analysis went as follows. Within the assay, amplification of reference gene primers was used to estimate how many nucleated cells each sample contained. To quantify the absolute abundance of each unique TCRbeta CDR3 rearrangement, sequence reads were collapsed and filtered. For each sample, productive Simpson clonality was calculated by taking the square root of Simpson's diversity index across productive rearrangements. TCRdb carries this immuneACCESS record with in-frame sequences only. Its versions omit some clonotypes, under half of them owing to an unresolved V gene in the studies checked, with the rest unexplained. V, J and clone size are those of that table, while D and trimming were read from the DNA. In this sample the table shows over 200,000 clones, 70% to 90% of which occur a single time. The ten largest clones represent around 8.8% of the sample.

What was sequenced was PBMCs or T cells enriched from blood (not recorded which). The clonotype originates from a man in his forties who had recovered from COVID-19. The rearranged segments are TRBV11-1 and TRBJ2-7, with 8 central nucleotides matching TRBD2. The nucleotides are TGTGCCAGCTCAGCTACTAGCGGTACTTCCTACGAGCAGTACTTC. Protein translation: CASSATSGTSYEQYF.